A single sample is the source of the 16 T cell receptor beta chains below, sequenced in a study of T-cell memory formation after mild COVID-19. A single record per CDR3 protein comes from TCRdb applying MiXCR to the 5' RACE reads. The data hold about 320,000 distinct CDR3 sequences, with roughly an eighth observed a single time. Sequencing used PBMCs or a T cell subset sorted from them (not recorded which). Receptors originate from a man in his late teens or twenties who had mild COVID-19 (a few samples of this study predate the infection). Cell type and time point are not known.

J is TRBJ1-1 and V is TRBV15, with D tentatively TRBD1 (6 bases). The V end was cut by 1 base, the J end by 1 base, with 10 bases between. Per germline, CDR1 LNHNV and CDR2 YYDKDF (reference sequence). The CDR3 contains 15 residues. Written as DNA, the CDR3 is TGTGCCACCAGCAGAGCGCAGGGGTCGAACACTGAAGCTTTCTTT. It encodes CATSRAQGSNTEAFF.

This clonotype was seen at least ten times. The V call is TRBV29-1, the J call TRBJ2-1; TRBD2 agrees at 10 bases. After removal of 3 bases from V and 5 bases from J, the junction contained 4 bases not matched to a gene. CDR1 SQVTM and CDR2 ANQGSEA come from the germline V gene. The CDR3 is 14 residues long. CDR3 in amino acids: CSVDGLAGDNEQFF. In nucleotides, the CDR3 is TGCAGCGTTGATGGTCTAGCGGGGGACAATGAGCAGTTCTTC.

At least ten counts were recorded for this clonotype. V gene TRBV11-2 combines with J gene TRBJ2-5, with a weak D call TRBD2 (6 bases). V lost 1 base, J lost 2 bases, and 11 bases lay in between. CDR1 SGHAT and CDR2 FQNNGV come from the germline V gene. The CDR3 totals 15 residues. DNA of the CDR3: TGTGCCAGCAGCTTAGCCCCTGGGGGGCAAGAGACCCAGTACTTC. Protein sequence: CASSLAPGGQETQYF.

There are a few counts of this clonotype. V gene TRBV5-1 combines with J gene TRBJ2-3; D unresolved. CDR3 length: 15 residues. The germline V gene has CDR1 SGHRS and CDR2 YFSETQ. Trimming removed 1 base at V and 0 bases at J, with 9 bases between. The CDR3, as DNA: TGCGCCAGCAGCTTGACACGAGCGAGCACAGATACGCAGTATTTT. This encodes CASSLTRASTDTQYF.

This clonotype was detected only a few times. The chain couples TRBV20-1 to TRBJ2-3; tentatively, D is TRBD1 (6 bases). Trimming stripped 3 bases from V and 4 bases from J, with 14 bases between. Looked up from germline, CDR1 is DFQATT and CDR2 is SNEGSKA (reference sequence). The CDR3 covers 14 residues. DNA for the CDR3: TGCAGTGCTAGGCAGAACAGGGTCTCAGATACGCAGTATTTT. It specifies CSARQNRVSDTQYF.

The rearrangement uses TRBV4-1 and TRBJ2-5; D unclear. The CDR3 is 12 amino acids. Trimming cost V 0 bases and J 5 bases, with 4 bases left between them. Germline V gives CDR1 MGHRA, CDR2 YSYEKL. The chain's CDR3 is CASSQDEETQYF. The CDR3 region has the DNA TGCGCCAGCAGCCAAGATGAGGAGACCCAGTACTTC.

This clonotype was detected ten times or more. The genes are TRBV3-1 and TRBJ2-3; no clear D. Germline V gives CDR1 LGHDT, CDR2 YNNKEL (reference sequence). This CDR3 has 14 residues. Trimming cost V 3 bases and J 3 bases, with 10 bases left between them. The CDR3 coding sequence is TGTGCCAGCAGCCATCCTCTGGATACAGATACGCAGTATTTT. This encodes CASSHPLDTDTQYF.

This clonotype was seen a few times. The rearrangement joins TRBV5-1 to TRBJ2-3; no clear D gene. There are 16 residues in the CDR3. Between the trimmed V and J ends, which lost 0 bases and 4 bases, there was a span of 15 bases. CDR1 is SGHRS, CDR2 YFSETQ, per germline. CDR3 in DNA: TGCGCCAGCAGCTTGGCCGGCCCCCCAGAACCAGATACGCAGTATTTT. Translated: CASSLAGPPEPDTQYF. The full variable domain, in which reference TRBV5-1 and TRBJ2-3 provide the parts outside the CDR3, is KAGVTQTPRYLIKTRGQQVTLSCSPISGHRSVSWYQQTPGQGLQFLFEYFSETQRNKGNFPGRFSGRQFSNSRSEMNVSTLELGDSALYLCASSLAGPPEPDTQYFGPGTRLTVL.

The sample holds a few counts of this clonotype. The chain has TRBV20-1 and TRBJ2-4; TRBD2 aligns across 10 bases. V was pared by 2 bases and J by 8 bases, with 9 bases of the junction left unmatched. Germline V CDR1 and CDR2: DFQATT, SNEGSKA (reference sequence). The CDR3 consists of 15 residues. This CDR3 reads CSARSSSSGGDIQYF. In DNA form, the CDR3 reads TGCAGTGCTAGATCCTCGTCCAGCGGGGGGGACATTCAGTACTTC.

The V and J genes are TRBV4-1 and TRBJ2-5, with 7 bases lining up with TRBD2. Germline CDR1 reads MGHRA; CDR2 reads YSYEKL. The CDR3 runs 15 residues. V lost 3 bases to trimming and J lost 3 bases; unmatched junction nucleotides: 7. The CDR3 DNA reads as TGCGCCAGCAGCCACAGACTCCGGGGGGAAGAGACCCAGTACTTC. Translation gives CASSHRLRGEETQYF.

This clonotype was observed a few times. The chain carries TRBV2 and TRBJ2-2; 7 bases line up with TRBD1. The CDR3 has 15 residues. From germline, CDR1 is SNHLY and CDR2 FYNNEI. The V and J ends lost 5 bases and 0 bases, in that order; junction bases with no gene match: 3. CDR3: CASSFQGANTGELFF. DNA of the CDR3: TGTGCCAGCAGTTTCCAGGGGGCGAACACCGGGGAGCTGTTTTTT.

V gene TRBV6-2 or TRBV6-3 combines with J gene TRBJ2-7, with TRBD2 as a possible D gene (6 bases). CDR1 and CDR2 from the germline V gene are MNHEY and SVGEGT. CDR3 size: 15 residues. The V and J ends lost 6 bases and 0 bases respectively, with 15 bases between them. DNA of the CDR3: TGTGCCAGCAGGACGGGCGGGGTTCGCTCCTACGAGCAGTACTTC. Translated, it gives CASRTGGVRSYEQYF.

This clonotype was seen a handful of times. V is TRBV2 and J is TRBJ1-5; D gene uncertain. Germline CDR1 reads SNHLY; CDR2 reads FYNNEI. V was pared by 6 bases and J by 4 bases, with 13 bases between. CDR3 length: 14 residues. CDR3 protein: CASRLDISNQPQHF. The CDR3 DNA reads as TGTGCCAGCAGATTAGACATATCAAATCAGCCCCAGCATTTT.

Ten or more counts support this clonotype. The V and J genes are TRBV10-1 and TRBJ2-1, with D hard to call. CDR1 is WNHNN, CDR2 SYGVQD, per germline (reference sequence). V lost 0 bases and J 8 bases, leaving 14 bases between the germline ends. CDR3 length: 15 residues. The CDR3 bases are TGCGCCAGCAGTGAGTCCGGAAGGGTTGTCGATGAGCAGTTCTTC. This encodes CASSESGRVVDEQFF.

The chain is built from TRBV5-1 and TRBJ2-2, with D possibly matching TRBD1 (6 bases). Germline loops: CDR1 SGHRS, CDR2 YFSETQ. The CDR3 runs to 16 residues. V was trimmed by 2 bases and J by 5 bases, leaving 16 bases between them. CDR3 DNA sequence: TGCGCCAGCAGCTTAGGAGGAACAGGGTGGACCGGGGAGCTGTTTTTT. Amino acid sequence: CASSLGGTGWTGELFF.

The table lists this clonotype with a few counts. The rearrangement joins TRBV19 to TRBJ2-2, with D perhaps given as TRBD1 or TRBD2 (6 bases each). The CDR3 has 15 amino acids. Trimming removed 1 base from V and 6 bases from J, with 12 bases in between. Germline V lookup: CDR1 LNHDA, CDR2 SQIVND (reference sequence). The CDR3 reads CASSIVQGGAGELFF. In nucleotides, the CDR3 is TGTGCCAGTAGTATAGTACAGGGAGGCGCCGGGGAGCTGTTTTTT.